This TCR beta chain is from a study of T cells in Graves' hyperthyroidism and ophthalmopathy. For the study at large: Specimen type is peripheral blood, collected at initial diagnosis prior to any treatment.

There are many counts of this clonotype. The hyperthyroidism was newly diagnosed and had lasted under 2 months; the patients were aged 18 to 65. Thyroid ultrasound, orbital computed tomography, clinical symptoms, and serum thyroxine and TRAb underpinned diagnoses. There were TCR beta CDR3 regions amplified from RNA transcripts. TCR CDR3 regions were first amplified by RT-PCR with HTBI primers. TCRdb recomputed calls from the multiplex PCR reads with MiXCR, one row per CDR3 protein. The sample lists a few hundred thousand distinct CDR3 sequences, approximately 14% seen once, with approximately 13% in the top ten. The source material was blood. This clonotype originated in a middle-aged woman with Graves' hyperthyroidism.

The CDR3 reads CASRLLASSYNEQFF. For the CDR3, the DNA is TGTGCCAGCAGGTTACTAGCGAGCTCCTACAATGAGCAGTTCTTC. J is TRBJ2-1 and V is TRBV6-5; 7 positions match TRBD2. In germline, CDR1 is MNHEY, CDR2 SVGAGI. The CDR3 loop spans 15 amino acids. The junction had 5 bases not matched to a gene; V was cut back by 6 bases and J by 0 bases.